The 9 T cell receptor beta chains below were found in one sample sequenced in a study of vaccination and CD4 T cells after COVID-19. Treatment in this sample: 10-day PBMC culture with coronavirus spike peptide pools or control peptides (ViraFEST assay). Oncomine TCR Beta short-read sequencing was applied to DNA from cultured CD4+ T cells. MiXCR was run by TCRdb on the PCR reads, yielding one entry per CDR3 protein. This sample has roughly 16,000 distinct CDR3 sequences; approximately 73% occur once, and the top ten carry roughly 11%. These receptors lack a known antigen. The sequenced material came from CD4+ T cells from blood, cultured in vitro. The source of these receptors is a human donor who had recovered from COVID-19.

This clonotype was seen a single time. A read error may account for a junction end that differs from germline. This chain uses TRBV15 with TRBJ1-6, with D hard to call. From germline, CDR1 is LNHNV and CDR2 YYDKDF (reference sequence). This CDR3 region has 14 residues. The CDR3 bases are TGTGTCACCAGCAGAGGTCCGCTTGCGTCACCCCTCCACTTT. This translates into CVTSRGPLASPLHF.

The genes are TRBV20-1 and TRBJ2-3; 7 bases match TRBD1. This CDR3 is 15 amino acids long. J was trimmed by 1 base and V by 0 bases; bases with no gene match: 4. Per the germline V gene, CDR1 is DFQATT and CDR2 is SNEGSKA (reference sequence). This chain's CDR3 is CSARDRDSGTDTQYF. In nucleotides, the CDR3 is TGCAGTGCTAGAGACAGGGACAGCGGCACAGATACGCAGTATTTT.

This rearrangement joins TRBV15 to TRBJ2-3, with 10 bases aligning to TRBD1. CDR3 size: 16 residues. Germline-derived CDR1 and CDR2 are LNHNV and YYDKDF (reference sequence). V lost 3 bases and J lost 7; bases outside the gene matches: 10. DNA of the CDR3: TGTGCCACCAGCAGCGACGGGACAGGGGAGACGTATACGCAGTATTTT. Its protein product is CATSSDGTGETYTQYF.

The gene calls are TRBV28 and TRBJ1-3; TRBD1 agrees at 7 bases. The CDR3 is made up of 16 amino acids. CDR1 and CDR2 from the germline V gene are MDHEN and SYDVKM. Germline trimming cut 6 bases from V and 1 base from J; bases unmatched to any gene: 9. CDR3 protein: CASRIAGGRSGNTIYF. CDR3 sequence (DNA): TGTGCCAGCAGGATTGCAGGGGGGAGGTCTGGAAACACCATATATTTT. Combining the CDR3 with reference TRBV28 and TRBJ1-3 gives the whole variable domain DVKVTQSSRYLVKRTGEKVFLECVQDMDHENMFWYRQDPGLGLRLIYFSYDVKMKEKGDIPEGYSVSREKKERFSLILESASTNQTSMYLCASRIAGGRSGNTIYFGEGSWLTVV.

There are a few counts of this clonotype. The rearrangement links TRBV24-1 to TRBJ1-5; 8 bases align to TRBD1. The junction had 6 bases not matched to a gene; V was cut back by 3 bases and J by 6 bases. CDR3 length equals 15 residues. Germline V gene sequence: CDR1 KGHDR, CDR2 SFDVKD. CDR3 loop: CATSDTAGGPQPQHF. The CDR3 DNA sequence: TGTGCCACCAGTGATACCGCAGGGGGCCCTCAGCCCCAGCATTTT.

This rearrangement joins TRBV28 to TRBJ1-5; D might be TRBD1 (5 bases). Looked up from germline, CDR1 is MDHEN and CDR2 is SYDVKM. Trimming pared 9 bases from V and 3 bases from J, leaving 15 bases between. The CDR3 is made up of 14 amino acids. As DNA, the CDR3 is TGTGCCAGTCAGTTTATAGGGGCCAATCAGCCCCAGCATTTT. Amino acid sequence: CASQFIGANQPQHF.

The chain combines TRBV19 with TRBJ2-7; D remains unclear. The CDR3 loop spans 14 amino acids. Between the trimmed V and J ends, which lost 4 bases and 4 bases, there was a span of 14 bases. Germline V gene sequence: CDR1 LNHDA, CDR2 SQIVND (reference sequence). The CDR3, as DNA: TGTGCCAGTAGTAACGGACGAATACCGTACGAGCAGTACTTC. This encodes CASSNGRIPYEQYF.

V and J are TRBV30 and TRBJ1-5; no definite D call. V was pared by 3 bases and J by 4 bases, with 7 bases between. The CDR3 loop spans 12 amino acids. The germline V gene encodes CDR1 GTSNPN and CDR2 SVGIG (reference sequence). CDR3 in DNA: TGTGCCTGGAGCCCTGAAAATCAGCCCCAGCATTTT. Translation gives CAWSPENQPQHF. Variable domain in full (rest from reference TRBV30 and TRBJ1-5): SQTIHQWPATLVQPVGSPLSLECTVEGTSNPNLYWYRQAAGRGLQLLFYSVGIGQISSEVPQNLSASRPQDRQFILSSKKLLLSDSGFYLCAWSPENQPQHFGDGTRLSIL.

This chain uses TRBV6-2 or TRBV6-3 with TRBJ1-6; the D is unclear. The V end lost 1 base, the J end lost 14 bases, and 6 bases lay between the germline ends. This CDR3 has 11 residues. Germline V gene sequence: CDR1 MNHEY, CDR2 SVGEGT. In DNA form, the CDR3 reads TGTGCCAGCAGTTACTTGGAGGCCCTCCACTTT. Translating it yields CASSYLEALHF.